This entry describes one T cell receptor beta chain. The CDR3 extends over 14 amino acids. Germline values: CDR1 SGHRS, CDR2 YFSETQ. Trimming removed 4 bases from V and 5 bases from J, with 15 bases in between. Seattle patients were enrolled during active infection and followed longitudinally. The data are from a study of blood T cell repertoires in COVID-19. In the original processing: Amplifying reference gene primers gave estimates of nucleated cell counts. Assay: immunoSEQ multiplex PCR; the TCRdb copy retains only in-frame clones and omits some. That table furnishes V, J and clone size, whereas the DNA furnished D and trimming. The sample records some 30,000 clones, 80% to 90% being singletons.

The TCR originated in an elderly woman with COVID-19, enrolled during active disease. J is TRBJ2-5 and V is TRBV5-1; weak D call: TRBD1 (6 bases). Sequencing input: peripheral blood. The CDR3 nucleotides read TGCGCCAGCAGCCCGGACAGCCCAGGGGAGACCCAGTACTTC. This sequence encodes CASSPDSPGETQYF.